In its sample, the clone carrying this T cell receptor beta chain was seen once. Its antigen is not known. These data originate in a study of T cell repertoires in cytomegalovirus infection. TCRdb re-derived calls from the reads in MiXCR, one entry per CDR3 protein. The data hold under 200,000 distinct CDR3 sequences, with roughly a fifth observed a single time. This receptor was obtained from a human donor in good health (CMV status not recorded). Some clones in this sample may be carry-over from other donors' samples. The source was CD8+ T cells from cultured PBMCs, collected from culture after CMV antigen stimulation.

The CDR3 nucleotides are TGCAGCGTTGAAGTTTTAGCCTCCGGGCTCCCCCAAGCTTTCTTT. Translating it yields CSVEVLASGLPQAFF. The chain couples TRBV29-1 to TRBJ1-1; no clear D. The ends were cut back, 1 base at V and 9 bases at J, with 21 bases in the middle. The CDR3 runs 15 residues. Germline loops: CDR1 SQVTM, CDR2 ANQGSEA.